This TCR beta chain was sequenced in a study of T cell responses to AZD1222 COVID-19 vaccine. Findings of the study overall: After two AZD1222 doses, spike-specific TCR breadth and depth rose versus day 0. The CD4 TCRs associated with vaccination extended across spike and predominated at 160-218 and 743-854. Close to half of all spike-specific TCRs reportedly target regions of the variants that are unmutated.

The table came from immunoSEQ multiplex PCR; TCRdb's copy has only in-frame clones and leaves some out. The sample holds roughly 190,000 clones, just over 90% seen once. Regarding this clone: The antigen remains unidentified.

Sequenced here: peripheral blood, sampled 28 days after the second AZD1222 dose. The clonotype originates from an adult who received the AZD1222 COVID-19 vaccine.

The CDR3 protein is CASSANQPQHF. For the CDR3, the DNA is TGTGCCAGCAGTGCTAATCAGCCCCAGCATTTT. The J gene is TRBJ1-5, the V gene TRBV28; no clear D. The CDR3 contains 11 residues. Germline-derived CDR1 and CDR2 are MDHEN and SYDVKM. Trimming left V 5 bases short and J 4 bases short, with 3 bases between.